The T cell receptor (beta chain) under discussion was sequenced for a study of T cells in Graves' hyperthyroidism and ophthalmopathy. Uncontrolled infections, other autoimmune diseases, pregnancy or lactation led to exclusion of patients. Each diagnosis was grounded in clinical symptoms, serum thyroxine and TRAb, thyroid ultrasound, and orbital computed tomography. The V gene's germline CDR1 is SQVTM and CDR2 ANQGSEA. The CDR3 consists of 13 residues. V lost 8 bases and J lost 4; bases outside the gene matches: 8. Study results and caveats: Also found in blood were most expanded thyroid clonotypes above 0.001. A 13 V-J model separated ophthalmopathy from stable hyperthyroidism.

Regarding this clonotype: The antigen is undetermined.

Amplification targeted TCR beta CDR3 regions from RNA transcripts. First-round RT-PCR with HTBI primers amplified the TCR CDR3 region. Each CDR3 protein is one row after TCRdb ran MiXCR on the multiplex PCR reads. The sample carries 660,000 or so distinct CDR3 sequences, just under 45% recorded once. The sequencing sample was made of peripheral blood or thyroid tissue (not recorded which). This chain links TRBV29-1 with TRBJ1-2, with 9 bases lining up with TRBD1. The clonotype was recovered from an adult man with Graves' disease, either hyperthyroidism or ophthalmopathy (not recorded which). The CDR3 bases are TGCAGCCACTTGGGACAGGGCATCTATGGCTACACCTTC. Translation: CSHLGQGIYGYTF. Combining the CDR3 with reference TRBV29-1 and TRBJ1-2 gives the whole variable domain SAVISQKPSRDICQRGTSLTIQCQVDSQVTMMFWYRQQPGQSLTLIATANQGSEATYESGFVIDKFPISRPNLTFSTLTVSNMSPEDSSIYLCSHLGQGIYGYTFGSGTRLTVV.